Listed below are T cell receptor beta chains from one sample, sequenced in a study of T cell changes during pregnancy in multiple sclerosis. Only in-frame clones appear in the TCRdb table, and some are missing; sequencing was by immunoSEQ multiplex PCR. The data show approximately 44,000 clones, about 90% seen once. Sequenced material: CD4+ T cells from peripheral blood mononuclear cells, taken before pregnancy. The origin of the receptors is a female donor with multiple sclerosis, enrolled in a pregnancy study. The CDR3 runs from the conserved cysteine through the conserved F or W. A D gene is named only where the DNA matches it firmly. For some rows the clone size is stated as once, few or many, or as a class when expanded; others skip it.

clone size,J gene,D gene,V gene,CDR3 DNA,CDR3 protein
-,TRBJ2-7,TRBD2,TRBV4-2,TGTGCCAGCAGCCAGGCCCAAAGCGGGGCCTACGAGCAGTACTTC,CASSQAQSGAYEQYF
-,TRBJ2-5,-,TRBV6-5,TGTGCCAGCAGTTACTCCCCGCCTAACGGGAAGACCCAGTACTTC,CASSYSPPNGKTQYF
-,TRBJ1-5,-,TRBV27,TGTGCCAGCAGTTCCCGCGGGGGGTTAGGCGGCAATCAGCCCCAGCATTTT,CASSSRGGLGGNQPQHF
-,TRBJ2-7,TRBD2,TRBV5-4,TGTGCCAGCAGCCATAGCGGGGGGCTCGAGCAGTACTTC,CASSHSGGLEQYF
-,TRBJ1-6,-,TRBV25-1,TGTGCCAGCAGTGAGGGGGGTTTTAGCTCCTATAATTCACCCCTCCACTTT,CASSEGGFSSYNSPLHF
-,TRBJ2-2,-,TRBV6-5,TGTGCCAGCAGTTACTCGAGAGGGCGGGGCGGGGAGCTGTTTTTT,CASSYSRGRGGELFF
-,TRBJ2-7,-,TRBV5-6,TGTGCCAGCAGCTTAACCAGCTACGAGCAGTACTTC,CASSLTSYEQYF
-,TRBJ1-6,-,TRBV6-6,TGTGCCAGCAGACATCCCACGGGGAATTCACCCCTCCACTTT,CASRHPTGNSPLHF
-,TRBJ2-7,TRBD1,TRBV27,TGTGCCAGCAGTTTATTTGACAGGGACGAGCAGTACTTC,CASSLFDRDEQYF
-,TRBJ2-7,-,TRBV2,TGTGCCAGCAGTTACTCGAGCTCCTACGAGCAGTACTTC,CASSYSSSYEQYF
-,TRBJ1-6,-,TRBV19,TGTGCCAGTAGTATGGCAGGTATCTCACCCCTCCACTTT,CASSMAGISPLHF
-,TRBJ2-7,-,TRBV11-2,TGTGCCAGCACACAAGGGGGATCCCTCTACGAGCAGTACTTC,CASTQGGSLYEQYF
-,TRBJ2-7,TRBD1,TRBV30,TGTGCCTACGCTCCGGGACAGGGACTCGAGCAGTACTTC,CAYAPGQGLEQYF
-,TRBJ2-5,-,TRBV9,TGTGCCAGCAGCCCTACAGGGAATCAAGAGACCCAGTACTTC,CASSPTGNQETQYF
-,TRBJ2-3,TRBD2,TRBV7-6,TGTGCCAGCAGCCCTGGACTAGCAACAGATACGCAGTATTTT,CASSPGLATDTQYF
once,TRBJ1-1,-,TRBV4-1,TGCGCCAGCAGCCACCCGGGCAGGGACACTGAAGCTTTCTTT,CASSHPGRDTEAFF
-,TRBJ2-7,-,TRBV7-2,TGTGCCAGCAGCTTAGTGGGCCGCCTAACTAGGAATTACGAGCAGTACTTC,CASSLVGRLTRNYEQYF
-,TRBJ1-1,-,TRBV2,TGTGCCAGCAGTGAAAAACGGGAAGCTTTCTTT,CASSEKREAFF
-,TRBJ1-2,TRBD1,TRBV30,TGTGCCTGGAGCCATGGCCCGGACAGGGAAAACTATGGCTACACCTTC,CAWSHGPDRENYGYTF
-,TRBJ1-2,-,TRBV29-1,TGCAGCGTTGCTGGAGGACCTAACTATGGCTACACCTTC,CSVAGGPNYGYTF
-,TRBJ2-7,-,TRBV6-1,TGTGCCAGCAGTGAAGCGGAGAACGAGCAGTACTTC,CASSEAENEQYF
once,TRBJ2-1,TRBD2,TRBV6-5,TGTGCCAGCAGGCCCCGAGCGGGGCCGGCTGGTGAGCAGTTCTTC,CASRPRAGPAGEQFF
once,TRBJ1-2,-,TRBV10-3,TGTGCCATCAGTGAGTCGAAGGGGGGGGACTATGGCTACACCTTC,CAISESKGGDYGYTF
-,TRBJ1-1,-,TRBV4-3,TGCGCCAGCAGCCAAGATCTTAGAACTGAAGCTTTCTTT,CASSQDLRTEAFF
-,TRBJ2-7,-,TRBV10-3,TGTGCCATCAGTACGACAGAGACCTCCTACGAGCAGTACTTC,CAISTTETSYEQYF
-,TRBJ2-1,-,TRBV5-1,TGCGCCAGCAGCTTGGACGGACTCTCCTACAATGAGCAGTTCTTC,CASSLDGLSYNEQFF
-,TRBJ2-7,-,TRBV5-4,TGTGCCAGCAGCCCTAACCGTCGGGGGTCCTACGAGCAGTACTTC,CASSPNRRGSYEQYF
-,TRBJ1-3,TRBD1,TRBV7-6,TGTGCCAGCAGCTCCGACAGGGTCGGAAACACCATATATTTT,CASSSDRVGNTIYF
-,TRBJ1-2,-,TRBV29-1,TGCAGCGCTCAAGACCGTAACTATGGCTACACCTTC,CSAQDRNYGYTF
once,TRBJ2-1,-,TRBV6-5,TGTGCCAGCAGTCAACTGGGTGGGGGGAAGAATGAGCAGTTCTTC,CASSQLGGGKNEQFF
once,TRBJ2-4,TRBD1,TRBV7-3,TGTGCCAGCAGCTTAATCAGTGGGACAGGGGTTGCCAAAAACATTCAGTACTTC,CASSLISGTGVAKNIQYF
-,TRBJ1-1,-,TRBV6-5,TGTGCCAGCAGCCCTGGGGGAGGAATTGAAGCTTTCTTT,CASSPGGGIEAFF
-,TRBJ1-1,-,TRBV7-9,TGTGCCAGCAGCTTAGTAATAGGGGTCCGCACTGAAGCTTTCTTT,CASSLVIGVRTEAFF
-,TRBJ1-2,TRBD1,TRBV10-3,TGTGCCATCAGTGAAGGGACAGGGGGCTACCTCTATGGCTACACCTTC,CAISEGTGGYLYGYTF
few,TRBJ2-7,-,TRBV19,TGTGCCAGTAGCTCCCCCGCTGCAAACAGCTACGAGCAGTACTTC,CASSSPAANSYEQYF